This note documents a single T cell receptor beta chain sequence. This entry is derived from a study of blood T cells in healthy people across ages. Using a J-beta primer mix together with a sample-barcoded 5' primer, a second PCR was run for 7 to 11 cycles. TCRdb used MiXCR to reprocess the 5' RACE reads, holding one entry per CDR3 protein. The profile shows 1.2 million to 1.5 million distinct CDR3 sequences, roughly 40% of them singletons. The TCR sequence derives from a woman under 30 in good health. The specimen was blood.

The CDR3 loop is CASSLPKGRISPLHF. In DNA form, the CDR3 reads TGTGCCAGCAGCTTGCCAAAGGGCCGAATTTCACCCCTCCACTTT. V gene TRBV13 combines with J gene TRBJ1-6, with D uncertain. Trimming left V 3 bases short and J 9 bases short, with 15 bases between. The germline gives CDR1 PRHDT, CDR2 FYEKMQ (reference sequence). CDR3 length equals 15 residues.